The next 15 T cell receptor beta chains were all read from a single sample in a study of blood T cell repertoires in COVID-19. Using immunoSEQ multiplex PCR, the repertoire was profiled, and TCRdb retains in-frame clones only, with some absent. This sample has a few hundred thousand clones, with around 86% found just once. Sequenced: PBMCs or T cells enriched from blood (not recorded which). These receptors all come from a woman younger than 30 who had recovered from COVID-19.

The chain uses TRBV19 and TRBJ1-2; D unresolved. Trimming took off 0 bases at V and 4 bases at J, with 12 bases between the two ends. This CDR3 is built from 15 residues. Germline V gene lookup returns CDR1 LNHDA and CDR2 SQIVND (reference sequence). CDR3 loop: CASSIDVGFSYGYTF. Here the CDR3 DNA reads TGTGCCAGTAGTATAGATGTCGGGTTTTCCTATGGCTACACCTTC.

The V call is TRBV9, the J call TRBJ2-2; 9 nucleotides line up with TRBD1. Germline CDR1 is SGDLS and CDR2 is YYNGEE. Trimming took 0 bases from V and 6 from J; bases not matched to a gene: 6. The CDR3 contains 16 residues. CDR3 DNA sequence: TGTGCCAGCAGCGTAGTGGACAGGGGCATCCCCGGGGAGCTGTTTTTT. Amino acids: CASSVVDRGIPGELFF. The complete variable domain, with remaining parts taken from reference TRBV9 and TRBJ2-2, reads DSGVTQTPKHLITATGQRVTLRCSPRSGDLSVYWYQQSLDQGLQFLIQYYNGEERAKGNILERFSAQQFPDLHSELNLSSLELGDSALYFCASSVVDRGIPGELFFGEGSRLTVL.

The chain uses TRBV2 and TRBJ2-1, with 13 bases that match TRBD2. With V trimmed by 6 bases and J by 0 bases, 5 bases remained unmatched. Germline CDR1 SNHLY, CDR2 FYNNEI. CDR3 length: 17 amino acids. The CDR3 region is CASRVTSGGSSYNEQFF. In nucleotides, the CDR3 is TGTGCCAGCAGAGTGACTAGCGGGGGGTCCTCCTACAATGAGCAGTTCTTC.

This clone was seen just once. The chain has TRBV5-1 and TRBJ1-3; 8 nucleotides line up with TRBD1. There are 16 residues in the CDR3. From germline, CDR1 is SGHRS and CDR2 YFSETQ. J lost 4 bases, V lost 2 bases, and 8 bases had no gene match. The CDR3 region is CASSFSQGAAGNTIYF. In DNA form, the CDR3 reads TGCGCCAGCAGCTTTAGCCAGGGGGCGGCAGGAAACACCATATATTTT. The whole variable domain, filled in from reference TRBV5-1 and TRBJ1-3, reads KAGVTQTPRYLIKTRGQQVTLSCSPISGHRSVSWYQQTPGQGLQFLFEYFSETQRNKGNFPGRFSGRQFSNSRSEMNVSTLELGDSALYLCASSFSQGAAGNTIYFGEGSWLTVV.

V and J are TRBV14 and TRBJ1-6, with D maybe TRBD1 (5 bases). The CDR3 runs to 16 residues. Between the trimmed V and J ends, which lost 0 bases and 8 bases, there was a span of 14 bases. In germline, CDR1 is SGHDN, CDR2 FVKESK. The CDR3 DNA follows: TGTGCCAGCAGCCAAGATCGTGGGGGGGTTTATTCACCCCTCCACTTT. Amino acid sequence: CASSQDRGGVYSPLHF.

The rearrangement joins TRBV2 to TRBJ1-6; TRBD1 is a possible D gene (5 bases). Germline-derived CDR1 and CDR2 are SNHLY and FYNNEI. CDR3 size: 13 residues. Trimming took 3 bases from V and 12 from J, leaving 12 bases between them. CDR3 sequence (DNA): TGTGCCAGCAGTGAGCAGGGCCCCAAACCCCTCCACTTT. Protein sequence: CASSEQGPKPLHF.

This rearrangement joins TRBV28 to TRBJ1-2; D is unresolved. V lost 6 bases and J lost 8, with 13 bases in between. CDR3 length equals 12 residues. From germline, CDR1 is MDHEN and CDR2 SYDVKM. Here the CDR3 DNA reads TGTGCCAGCAGCCTAAGCCTCGGGGGCTACACCTTC. It translates to CASSLSLGGYTF.

The chain joins TRBV10-2 to TRBJ1-6; D unresolved. The germline V gene encodes CDR1 WSHSY and CDR2 SAAADI. This CDR3 is built from 13 residues. V was clipped by 6 bases and J by 13 bases, with 16 bases between them. In DNA, the CDR3 is TGCGCCAGCAGCCAGTCCGTTCTAGAGCCCCTCCACTTT. It codes for CASSQSVLEPLHF.

This clone was observed a single time. The chain has TRBV12-3 or TRBV12-4 and TRBJ1-1; no definite D call. The V end was cut by 4 bases, the J end by 8 bases, with 8 bases between. CDR3 length: 11 residues. CDR3 loop: CASSSYPEAFF. CDR3 sequence (DNA): TGTGCCAGCAGTTCCTACCCAGAAGCTTTCTTT.

The rearrangement uses TRBV9 and TRBJ1-3, with D maybe TRBD1 (5 bases). Trimming took 2 bases from V and 4 from J, leaving 16 bases between them. The CDR3 totals 16 residues. The germline V gene has CDR1 SGDLS and CDR2 YYNGEE. The CDR3 sequence: CASSVTGGWSGNTIYF. As DNA, the CDR3 is TGTGCCAGCAGCGTTACGGGGGGGTGGTCAGGAAACACCATATATTTT. Variable domain in full (rest from reference TRBV9 and TRBJ1-3): DSGVTQTPKHLITATGQRVTLRCSPRSGDLSVYWYQQSLDQGLQFLIQYYNGEERAKGNILERFSAQQFPDLHSELNLSSLELGDSALYFCASSVTGGWSGNTIYFGEGSWLTVV.

This clone appeared a single time. The chain employs TRBV7-2 and TRBJ1-3; D perhaps matches TRBD1 (5 bases). This CDR3 has 15 amino acids. The V end was cut by 1 base, the J end by 4 bases, with 11 bases between. Germline V gene data show CDR1 as SGHTA and CDR2 as FQGNSA. The CDR3 loop is CASSLGSGSGNTIYF. DNA for the CDR3: TGTGCCAGCAGCTTAGGATCAGGGTCGGGAAACACCATATATTTT. The full variable domain, rest sourced from reference TRBV7-2 and TRBJ1-3, is GAGVSQSPSNKVTEKGKDVELRCDPISGHTALYWYRQSLGQGLEFLIYFQGNSAPDKSGLPSDRFSAERTGGSVSTLTIQRTQQEDSAVYLCASSLGSGSGNTIYFGEGSWLTVV.

The chain is built from TRBV7-9 and TRBJ2-7; 14 bases align to TRBD2. The germline gives CDR1 SEHNR, CDR2 FQNEAQ (reference sequence). This CDR3 is 17 amino acids long. V shed 3 bases, J shed 2 bases, and the junction held 6 bases outside the gene matches. The CDR3 nucleotides are TGTGCCAGCAGCTTTACCACGGGACTAGCGGGGGCCTACGAGCAGTACTTC. It yields the protein CASSFTTGLAGAYEQYF.

There are a few counts of this clone. Within the sample, other DNA sequences also encode this same CDR3. The rearrangement links TRBV19 to TRBJ1-2; tentative D call: TRBD1 (6 bases). Germline V gene lookup returns CDR1 LNHDA and CDR2 SQIVND (reference sequence). This CDR3 is 13 amino acids long. V lost 5 bases and J lost 4, with 11 bases in between. In nucleotides, the CDR3 is TGTGCCAGTAGTCCAGGGGATACCTATGGCTACACCTTC. Translating gives CASSPGDTYGYTF.

This chain connects TRBV7-9 to TRBJ1-2, with TRBD1 as a possible D gene (5 bases). Trimming removed 3 bases from V and 0 bases from J, with 20 bases in between. Germline V gene sequence: CDR1 SEHNR, CDR2 FQNEAQ (reference sequence). The CDR3 length is 18 residues. CDR3 sequence (DNA): TGTGCCAGCAGCTTTCAGGCCGGCAGGGAGGCCCCTAACTATGGCTACACCTTC. Residues: CASSFQAGREAPNYGYTF.

J is TRBJ2-1 and V is TRBV7-9; 9 bases are a match to TRBD2. The germline V gene encodes CDR1 SEHNR and CDR2 FQNEAQ (reference sequence). CDR3 size: 15 residues. J gave up 4 bases and V 2 bases, and 3 bases lay outside the gene matches. CDR3 sequence: CASSLRGRGYNEQFF. CDR3 nucleotide sequence: TGTGCCAGCAGCTTACGCGGGAGGGGTTACAATGAGCAGTTCTTC.